In this sample, the clone carrying this T cell receptor beta chain turned up a few times. MiXCR, applied by TCRdb to the 5' RACE reads, yields one record per CDR3 protein. This table has 350,000 to 450,000 distinct CDR3 sequences, roughly 18% appearing once. The data were taken from a study of identical twins. This CDR3 has 14 amino acids. Germline V lookup: CDR1 DFQATT, CDR2 SNEGSKA (reference sequence). Trimming removed 2 bases from V and 1 base from J, with 12 bases in between. Sequencing was performed on naive T cells sorted from blood. V is TRBV20-1 and J is TRBJ2-7, with D possibly TRBD2 on 6 matching bases. This TCR was recovered from a man in his fifties in good health. CDR3 amino acids: CSARLSRGSYEQYF. The CDR3 DNA sequence: TGCAGTGCTAGATTGTCGCGGGGATCCTACGAGCAGTACTTC.